This T cell receptor (beta chain) is drawn from a study of blood T cell repertoires in COVID-19. Turning to the study itself: Specimens from acute and convalescent COVID-19 originated in the United States, Italy and Spain. Nucleic acid was either cDNA or gDNA, and it came from T cells, B-cell-depleted T cells, or PBMCs.

The CDR3 contains 17 residues. V shed 4 bases and J 8 bases; nucleotides not matched to a gene: 9. Germline V CDR1 and CDR2: MDHEN, SYDVKM. Some clones are missing from TCRdb's copy, which holds only in-frame ones; the method was immunoSEQ multiplex PCR. The repertoire has 99,000 or so clones, roughly nine tenths of them found once; the top ten carry 5% to 6.5%. The specimen sequenced was peripheral blood. The clonotype comes from a human donor in a cohort sampled during active COVID-19. The chain couples TRBV28 to TRBJ1-6, with 12 positions matching TRBD1. For the CDR3, the DNA is TGTGCCAGCAGTTGGCCCGGGACAGGGGGCCCGGATTCACCCCTCCACTTT. Amino acid sequence: CASSWPGTGGPDSPLHF.